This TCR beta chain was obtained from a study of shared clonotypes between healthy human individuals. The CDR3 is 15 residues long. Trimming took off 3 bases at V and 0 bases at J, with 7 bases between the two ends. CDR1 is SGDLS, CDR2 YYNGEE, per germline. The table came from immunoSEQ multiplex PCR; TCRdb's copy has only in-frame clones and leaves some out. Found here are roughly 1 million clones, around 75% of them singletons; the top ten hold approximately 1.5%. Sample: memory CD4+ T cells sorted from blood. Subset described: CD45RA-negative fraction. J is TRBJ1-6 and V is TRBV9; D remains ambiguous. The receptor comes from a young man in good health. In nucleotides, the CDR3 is TGTGCCAGCAGCGCCAGCCCCTCCTATAATTCACCCCTCCACTTT. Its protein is CASSASPSYNSPLHF.